This TCR beta chain was recorded in a study of T cells in Graves' hyperthyroidism and ophthalmopathy. General study points: Researchers found most expanded thyroid clonotypes above 0.001 in blood as well.

Amplified TCR beta CDR3 regions derived from RNA transcripts. First-round RT-PCR of the TCR CDR3 relied on the HTBI primer set. TCRdb independently ran MiXCR on the multiplex PCR reads; one entry per CDR3 protein. The data hold about 740,000 distinct CDR3 sequences, with less than 15% observed a single time. Germline CDR1 reads SGHAT; CDR2 reads FQNNGV. V shed 0 bases and J shed 5 bases, with 8 bases lying between them. The CDR3 totals 14 residues. Graves' hyperthyroidism was deemed stable absent ophthalmopathy progression within 18 months. This clonotype was detected ten times or more. Antigen unknown.

The sequence was collected from a woman younger than 30 with Graves' hyperthyroidism. This sequence joins TRBV11-2 and TRBJ2-1; maybe TRBD2 (6 bases). Source material: blood. The CDR3 spells CASSLEAGHNEQFF. CDR3 DNA sequence: TGTGCCAGCAGCTTAGAGGCGGGACACAATGAGCAGTTCTTC.